What follows are 26 T cell receptor beta chains derived from one specimen sequenced in a study of T cell responses to AZD1222 COVID-19 vaccine. Data came from immunoSEQ multiplex PCR; TCRdb stores just in-frame clones and leaves some out. The table has fewer than 200,000 clones, roughly 92% seen once; the top ten hold more than 9%. This specimen was peripheral blood, taken on day 0 of AZD1222 vaccination. Receptors were obtained from an adult in good health.

CDR3 sequence reads: CASSDGTSGRYEQYF. The CDR3 DNA reads TGTGCCAGCTCGGATGGGACTAGCGGGAGATACGAGCAGTACTTC. The J gene is TRBJ2-7, the V gene TRBV18; 14 bases are a match to TRBD2. The CDR3 covers 15 residues. Germline values: CDR1 KGHSH, CDR2 LQKENI. V trimming: 6 bases; J trimming: 4 bases; junction bases outside the gene matches: 5.

The V and J genes are TRBV6-1 and TRBJ2-7; D not resolved. V lost 3 bases and J 2 bases, leaving 8 bases between the germline ends. The CDR3 loop spans 13 amino acids. Looked up from germline, CDR1 is MNHNS and CDR2 is SASEGT. As DNA, the CDR3 is TGTGCCAGCAGTGAGGTGGGTCCCTACGAGCAGTACTTC. Its protein is CASSEVGPYEQYF.

The chain has TRBV5-5 and TRBJ2-5, with TRBD1 identical over 7 bases. The CDR3 is 13 residues long. From germline, CDR1 is SGHKS and CDR2 YYEKEE (reference sequence). J lost 2 bases, V lost 5 bases, and 3 bases had no gene match. The CDR3 protein is CASRRGQQETQYF. CDR3 bases: TGTGCCAGCAGAAGGGGACAGCAAGAGACCCAGTACTTC. The full variable domain, rest sourced from reference TRBV5-5 and TRBJ2-5, is DAGVTQSPTHLIKTRGQQVTLRCSPISGHKSVSWYQQVLGQGPQFIFQYYEKEERGRGNFPDRFSARQFPNYSSELNVNALLLGDSALYLCASRRGQQETQYFGPGTRLLVL.

Only one count was recorded for this clone. This sequence joins TRBV18 and TRBJ1-5; maybe TRBD1 (5 bases). CDR3 length equals 15 residues. Trimming took 5 bases from V and 3 from J, leaving 14 bases between them. CDR1 is KGHSH and CDR2 is LQKENI in the germline V gene. The CDR3 nucleotides are TGTGCCAGCTCATCGCGTCAGGGCCTCAATCAGCCCCAGCATTTT. Encoded protein: CASSSRQGLNQPQHF.

The J gene is TRBJ2-5, the V gene TRBV11-1; the match to TRBD2 covers 13 bases. This CDR3 is 16 amino acids long. The V gene end was trimmed by 5 bases and the J gene end by 5 bases; junction bases not matched to a gene: 8. CDR1 is SGHAT and CDR2 is FQDESV in the germline V gene (reference sequence). CDR3 protein: CASSRTSGGYSETQYF. In nucleotides, the CDR3 is TGTGCCAGCAGCAGGACTAGCGGGGGTTACTCGGAGACCCAGTACTTC.

The CDR3 DNA reads as TGTGCCAGCAGCCCCACGTCGGGCCCCGGTCGGGAAGCTTTCTTT. This sequence encodes CASSPTSGPGREAFF. The chain couples TRBV9 to TRBJ1-1; D is unclear. Germline V lookup: CDR1 SGDLS, CDR2 YYNGEE. The germline V and J ends were trimmed by 4 bases and 8 bases, with 21 bases remaining between them. There are 15 residues in the CDR3.

This clone was counted only a few times. At one end the junction does not follow the germline gene, possibly because of a read error. Other DNA variants within this sample encode the same CDR3. The genes are TRBV6-1 and TRBJ2-1, with D tentatively TRBD2 (7 bases). Germline V gene data show CDR1 as MNHNS and CDR2 as SASEGT. The CDR3 runs 16 residues. Here the CDR3 DNA reads TGTGCCAGCTGTGACGGGGGAGGGGGGTCCTACAATGAGCAGTTCTTC. Its translation: CASCDGGGGSYNEQFF.

The CDR3 reads CASKGGGFYEQYV. CDR3 DNA: TGTGCCTCCAAAGGCGGGGGTTTCTACGAGCAGTACGTC. The chain has TRBV28 and TRBJ2-7, with 7 bases that match TRBD2. The CDR3 runs to 13 residues. The V gene's germline CDR1 is MDHEN and CDR2 SYDVKM. With V trimmed by 11 bases and J by 3 bases, 10 bases remained unmatched.

The J gene is TRBJ2-3, the V gene TRBV4-1; perhaps TRBD2 as D (6 bases). The CDR3 covers 17 residues. Trimming cost V 1 base and J 5 bases, with 19 bases left between them. Germline V CDR1 and CDR2: MGHRA, YSYEKL. The CDR3 DNA reads TGCGCCAGCAGCCAAGGGCGGGGCCTTGGGCCTGGAGATACGCAGTATTTT. Amino acid sequence: CASSQGRGLGPGDTQYF.

The V call is TRBV2, the J call TRBJ1-3; D unresolved. Germline CDR1 reads SNHLY; CDR2 reads FYNNEI. The CDR3 covers 13 residues. Between the trimmed V and J ends, which lost 7 bases and 2 bases, there was a span of 9 bases. The CDR3 DNA sequence: TGTGCCAGCAAGCGGTTCGCTGGAAACACCATATATTTT. It codes for CASKRFAGNTIYF.

CDR3 amino acids: CASSLGRTEAFF. The CDR3 DNA follows: TGTGCCAGCAGCTTGGGGCGCACTGAAGCTTTCTTT. The chain employs TRBV5-4 and TRBJ1-1; D ambiguous. From germline, CDR1 is SGHNT and CDR2 YYREEE (reference sequence). The length of the CDR3 is 12 residues. The V and J ends lost 0 bases and 4 bases respectively, with 4 bases between them. The full variable domain, its missing parts supplied by reference TRBV5-4 and TRBJ1-1, is ETGVTQSPTHLIKTRGQQVTLRCSSQSGHNTVSWYQQALGQGPQFIFQYYREEENGRGNFPPRFSGLQFPNYSSELNVNALELDDSALYLCASSLGRTEAFFGQGTRLTVV.

The V gene is TRBV18, the J gene TRBJ2-7, with D perhaps TRBD2 (6 bases). The germline V and J ends were trimmed by 3 bases and 2 bases, with 14 bases remaining between them. The CDR3 sequence is 15 residues long. Germline CDR1 and CDR2: KGHSH and LQKENI. As DNA, the CDR3 is TGTGCCAGCTCACCCTCATCGCGGGGTACCTACGAGCAGTACTTC. This sequence encodes CASSPSSRGTYEQYF.

The chain joins TRBV5-1 to TRBJ2-1; the D is unclear. With 0 bases removed from V and 5 bases from J, the gap between germline ends came to 9 bases. Germline V gene sequence: CDR1 SGHRS, CDR2 YFSETQ. The CDR3 has 14 residues. This CDR3 reads CASSLDGIDNEQFF. CDR3 sequence (DNA): TGCGCCAGCAGCTTGGACGGTATCGACAATGAGCAGTTCTTC.

V usage is TRBV11-2 and J usage is TRBJ1-2, with D hard to call. Trimming took off 5 bases at V and 7 bases at J, with 14 bases between the two ends. The length of the CDR3 is 13 residues. Germline CDR1 SGHAT, CDR2 FQNNGV. CDR3 nucleotide sequence: TGTGCCAGCAGCAGCTCGACGGTCTTTGGCTACACCTTC. The encoded protein is CASSSSTVFGYTF.

V and J are TRBV7-2 and TRBJ1-5; D ambiguous. V was pared by 5 bases and J by 4 bases, with 9 bases between. The CDR3 consists of 13 residues. Germline lookup yields CDR1 SGHTA and CDR2 FQGNSA. The CDR3 region is CASSTDLNQPQHF. Here the CDR3 DNA reads TGTGCCAGCAGCACGGACTTGAATCAGCCCCAGCATTTT.

This clone was picked up a small number of times. The V call is TRBV5-6, the J call TRBJ2-3; TRBD2 matches 9 bases. Germline-derived CDR1 and CDR2 are SGHDT and YYEEEE. Trimming removed 4 bases from V and 6 bases from J; junction bases left unmatched: 15. The CDR3 totals 17 residues. The CDR3 is CASSPLGGGGASDTQYF. As DNA, the CDR3 is TGTGCCAGCAGCCCATTAGGGGGCGGGGGGGCAAGTGATACGCAGTATTTT.

The chain couples TRBV5-5 to TRBJ1-1, with TRBD1 identical over 9 bases. This CDR3 has 14 amino acids. CDR1 and CDR2 (germline): SGHKS, YYEKEE (reference sequence). The J segment lost 2 bases and the V segment lost 4 bases, leaving 3 bases of the junction unmatched. The CDR3 region is CASSTTGGNTEAFF. CDR3 bases: TGTGCCAGCAGCACGACAGGGGGTAACACTGAAGCTTTCTTT.

The CDR3 here is CASSLWQGGSGYTF. CDR3 in DNA: TGTGCCAGCAGTTTATGGCAGGGCGGAAGTGGCTACACCTTC. This chain uses TRBV27 with TRBJ1-2, with D perhaps matching TRBD1 (5 bases). Trimming removed 1 base from V and 7 bases from J, with 13 bases in between. In germline, CDR1 is MNHEY, CDR2 SMNVEV (reference sequence). This CDR3 spans 14 amino acids.

The chain recombines TRBV12-5 with TRBJ2-7; the match to TRBD1 covers 8 bases. The CDR3 spans 15 residues. Germline CDR1 is LGHNT and CDR2 is FRNRAP. Trimming removed 5 bases from V and 3 bases from J; junction bases left unmatched: 9. CDR3 residues: CASGRGTGLFYEQYF. The CDR3 region has the DNA TGTGCTAGTGGTCGAGGGACAGGACTTTTCTACGAGCAGTACTTC.

V and J are TRBV2 and TRBJ1-4; 8 bases map to TRBD1. Germline-derived CDR1 and CDR2 are SNHLY and FYNNEI. The CDR3 has 14 residues. The trim removed 6 bases at V and 6 bases at J, leaving 6 bases unmatched. The CDR3 spells CASRGQVGDEKLFF. The CDR3 nucleotides read TGTGCCAGCAGGGGACAGGTCGGCGATGAAAAACTGTTTTTT.

This rearrangement joins TRBV23-1 to TRBJ1-5; 7 nucleotides match TRBD1. TRBV23-1 is an ORF for which the function is uncertain. With 3 bases clipped from V and 3 bases from J, the junction kept 17 bases outside the gene matches. The CDR3 spans 19 residues. CDR3 loop: CASSHFTGQATVFNQPQHF. The CDR3 nucleotides are TGCGCCAGCAGTCATTTCACTGGACAGGCTACCGTTTTCAATCAGCCCCAGCATTTT.

The V and J genes are TRBV27 and TRBJ1-4, with D uncertain. Trimming shortened V by 3 bases and J by 0 bases, and 17 bases separated the two germline ends. This CDR3 is built from 18 residues. Germline V gene data show CDR1 as MNHEY and CDR2 as SMNVEV (reference sequence). For the CDR3, the DNA is TGTGCCAGCAGTTTGACACGTCGCGACATTGCAACTAATGAAAAACTGTTTTTT. It specifies CASSLTRRDIATNEKLFF. The whole variable domain, filled in from reference TRBV27 and TRBJ1-4, reads EAQVTQNPRYLITVTGKKLTVTCSQNMNHEYMSWYRQDPGLGLRQIYYSMNVEVTDKGDVPEGYKVSRKEKRNFPLILESPSPNQTSLYFCASSLTRRDIATNEKLFFGSGTQLSVL.

The chain is built from TRBV4-3 and TRBJ1-4; D ambiguous. The CDR3 spans 15 residues. V was clipped by 4 bases and J by 0 bases, with 9 bases between them. The germline CDR1 and CDR2 sequences are LGHNA and YSLEER. The CDR3 DNA is TGCGCCAGCAGCCGGGCCGTTGCAACTAATGAAAAACTGTTTTTT. It encodes CASSRAVATNEKLFF.

Many counts were recorded for this clone. The chain couples TRBV7-9 to TRBJ1-6; 7 positions agree with TRBD1. V was pared by 5 bases and J by 7 bases, with 8 bases of the junction left unmatched. CDR1 and CDR2 (germline): SEHNR, FQNEAQ (reference sequence). This CDR3 has 15 residues. The CDR3 region has the DNA TGTGCCAGCAGCCCGGGACAGCCGGGCAATTCACCCCTCCACTTT. This gives the protein CASSPGQPGNSPLHF.

The chain couples TRBV3-1 (or the pseudogene TRBV3-2) to TRBJ1-1, with no clear D. Trimming took 1 base from V and 5 from J, leaving 11 bases between them. Germline V gives CDR1 LGHDT, CDR2 YNNKEL (reference sequence). The CDR3 loop spans 14 amino acids. The CDR3 region is CASSQGISVTEAFF. The DNA of the CDR3 is TGTGCCAGCAGCCAAGGGATATCGGTTACTGAAGCTTTCTTT.

This chain links TRBV29-1 with TRBJ2-1, with D maybe TRBD1 (5 bases). The V gene's germline CDR1 is SQVTM and CDR2 ANQGSEA. The V gene lost 1 base and the J gene lost 0 bases, with 7 bases spanning the gap. CDR3 length equals 14 residues. CDR3: CSVEGQSSYNEQFF. In DNA form, the CDR3 reads TGCAGCGTTGAAGGACAGAGCTCCTACAATGAGCAGTTCTTC.